Following are 22 T cell receptor beta chains from one sample sequenced in a study of CD8 T cells in Susac syndrome. Reverse transcription used 0.5 to 1 ug RNA and random hexamers. TCRdb re-called the immunoSEQ multiplex PCR reads through MiXCR, storing one row per CDR3 protein. The table includes 170,000 or so distinct CDR3 sequences, approximately 95% detected once. Sequenced input: CD4+ T cells from PBMCs. Receptors were obtained from a human donor with Susac syndrome.

V is TRBV30 and J is TRBJ2-3; D is unclear. The germline gives CDR1 GTSNPN, CDR2 SVGIG (reference sequence). This CDR3 contains 12 residues. V was pared by 0 bases and J by 9 bases, with 10 bases between. CDR3 sequence (DNA): TGTGCCTGGAGTGTTGTTAGCACGACGCAGTATTTT. Translation gives CAWSVVSTTQYF.

The CDR3 is CASSLARAYEQYF. CDR3 DNA sequence: TGTGCCAGCAGCTTAGCCAGAGCCTACGAGCAGTACTTC. The chain carries TRBV7-3 and TRBJ2-7; D not certain. CDR3 size: 13 residues. With 2 bases removed from V and 2 bases from J, the gap between germline ends came to 7 bases. CDR1 and CDR2 (germline): SGHTA, FQGTGA. Supplemented by reference TRBV7-3 and TRBJ2-7, the full variable domain reads GAGVSQTPSNKVTEKGKYVELRCDPISGHTALYWYRQSLGQGPEFLIYFQGTGAADDSGLPNDRFFAVRPEGSVSTLKIQRTERGDSAVYLCASSLARAYEQYFGPGTRLTVT.

The rearrangement uses TRBV7-2 and TRBJ1-3; D uncertain. Germline assignment: CDR1 SGHTA and CDR2 FQGNSA. The CDR3 covers 16 residues. The V end was cut by 3 bases, the J end by 0 bases, with 12 bases between. CDR3 sequence reads: CASSLDGPSSGNTIYF. The CDR3 DNA is TGTGCCAGCAGCTTGGACGGACCGAGCTCTGGAAACACCATATATTTT. Variable domain in full (rest from reference TRBV7-2 and TRBJ1-3): GAGVSQSPSNKVTEKGKDVELRCDPISGHTALYWYRQSLGQGLEFLIYFQGNSAPDKSGLPSDRFSAERTGGSVSTLTIQRTQQEDSAVYLCASSLDGPSSGNTIYFGEGSWLTVV.

J is TRBJ2-1 and V is TRBV9; D remains unclear. V shed 4 bases and J shed 0 bases, with 11 bases lying between them. CDR3 length equals 15 residues. Germline loops: CDR1 SGDLS, CDR2 YYNGEE. Written as DNA, the CDR3 is TGTGCCAGCAGCCCCTCCCCCGACTCCTACAATGAGCAGTTCTTC. Translated, it gives CASSPSPDSYNEQFF.

This rearrangement joins TRBV7-8 to TRBJ1-6; D call uncertain. Per the germline V gene, CDR1 is SGHVS and CDR2 is FQNEAQ. The CDR3 runs to 14 residues. The V end lost 5 bases, the J end lost 5 bases, and 10 bases lay between the germline ends. The CDR3 bases are TGTGCCAGCAGCGGAGAAGTCAATAATTCACCCCTCCACTTT. Its protein is CASSGEVNNSPLHF.

This sequence joins TRBV7-2 and TRBJ1-5, with unresolved D. CDR3 size: 12 residues. Trimming removed 1 base at V and 7 bases at J, with 5 bases between. Germline V gives CDR1 SGHTA, CDR2 FQGNSA. In DNA form, the CDR3 reads TGTGCCAGCAGCTTAGAATTCCAGCCCCAGCATTTT. Protein: CASSLEFQPQHF.

This chain uses TRBV7-2 with TRBJ1-1; tentatively, D is TRBD1 (5 bases). Germline lookup yields CDR1 SGHTA and CDR2 FQGNSA. V was pared by 4 bases and J by 5 bases, with 14 bases between. The CDR3 loop spans 14 amino acids. DNA of the CDR3: TGTGCCAGCAGCTCCGAGGGGCGGGGGACTGAAGCTTTCTTT. It codes for CASSSEGRGTEAFF. Filled out from reference TRBV7-2 and TRBJ1-1, the complete variable domain reads GAGVSQSPSNKVTEKGKDVELRCDPISGHTALYWYRQSLGQGLEFLIYFQGNSAPDKSGLPSDRFSAERTGGSVSTLTIQRTQQEDSAVYLCASSSEGRGTEAFFGQGTRLTVV.

This clonotype showed up just once. V gene TRBV29-1 combines with J gene TRBJ1-1; D may be TRBD1 (5 bases). The V end lost 3 bases, the J end lost 4 bases, and 12 bases lay between the germline ends. Germline CDR1 and CDR2: SQVTM and ANQGSEA. The CDR3 totals 13 residues. The CDR3 reads CSVDGHQGTEAFF. The CDR3 nucleotides read TGCAGCGTTGACGGTCACCAGGGCACTGAAGCTTTCTTT.

The chain joins TRBV4-1 to TRBJ2-7; D is unclear. The V end lost 4 bases, the J end lost 2 bases, and 9 bases lay between the germline ends. CDR3 length: 13 amino acids. Germline values: CDR1 MGHRA, CDR2 YSYEKL. The CDR3 sequence is CASSPGPTYEQYV. In DNA, the CDR3 is TGCGCCAGCAGCCCCGGGCCAACCTACGAGCAGTACGTC.

The chain combines TRBV20-1 with TRBJ2-7; TRBD2 matches at 14 bases. Germline V gene sequence: CDR1 DFQATT, CDR2 SNEGSKA (reference sequence). The ends lost 4 bases at V and 1 base at J; junction bases unmatched: 6. The CDR3 is 16 residues long. As DNA, the CDR3 is TGCAGTGCTACCGGGACTAGCGGGAGCCTATCCTACGAGCAGTACTTC. Amino acid sequence: CSATGTSGSLSYEQYF.

The chain is built from TRBV29-1 and TRBJ2-1, with 7 bases identical to TRBD1. The V and J ends lost 5 bases and 7 bases, in that order; junction bases with no gene match: 8. In germline, CDR1 is SQVTM, CDR2 ANQGSEA. The CDR3 covers 13 residues. The CDR3 here is CSVCVQGENEQFF. The CDR3 nucleotides are TGCAGCGTTTGTGTCCAGGGGGAAAATGAGCAGTTCTTC.

The chain has TRBV19 and TRBJ2-2; D is perhaps TRBD2 (5 bases). Between the trimmed V and J ends, which lost 6 bases and 5 bases, there was a span of 16 bases. The CDR3 covers 15 residues. Germline CDR1 LNHDA, CDR2 SQIVND (reference sequence). The CDR3 bases are TGTGCCAGTAGGGCGGACTGGACTGTTACCGGGGAGCTGTTTTTT. Protein sequence: CASRADWTVTGELFF.

This chain connects TRBV3-1 to TRBJ2-1, with TRBD1 as a possible D gene (6 bases). This CDR3 comprises 14 residues. V shed 3 bases and J shed 5 bases, with 11 bases lying between them. Germline V lookup: CDR1 LGHDT, CDR2 YNNKEL (reference sequence). The DNA for the CDR3 is TGTGCCAGCAGCCACCTAGGACAGCACAATGAGCAGTTCTTC. Translation: CASSHLGQHNEQFF.

This sequence joins TRBV14 and TRBJ2-3, with 7 bases matching TRBD1. Germline trimming cut 4 bases from V and 3 bases from J; bases unmatched to any gene: 4. Germline-derived CDR1 and CDR2 are SGHDN and FVKESK. The CDR3 loop spans 14 amino acids. In DNA, the CDR3 is TGTGCCAGCAGCCCCGGACAGGAAACAGATACGCAGTATTTT. Protein sequence: CASSPGQETDTQYF.

The genes are TRBV24-1 and TRBJ2-1; 12 nucleotides align to TRBD2. The germline V gene encodes CDR1 KGHDR and CDR2 SFDVKD. CDR3 size: 16 residues. V lost 3 bases to trimming and J lost 8 bases; unmatched junction nucleotides: 7. CDR3 sequence reads: CATSDPSGGARHEQFF. The CDR3 nucleotides read TGTGCCACCAGTGATCCTAGCGGGGGGGCAAGGCATGAGCAGTTCTTC.

The chain couples TRBV28 to TRBJ2-7; D possibly corresponds to TRBD1 (5 bases). CDR1 and CDR2 (germline): MDHEN, SYDVKM. The CDR3 has 14 amino acids. V gave up 4 bases and J gave up 3 bases, with 13 bases separating them. The CDR3 loop is CASSSPGLYYEQYF. For the CDR3, the DNA is TGTGCCAGCAGTTCCCCAGGGCTCTACTACGAGCAGTACTTC.

The chain links TRBV27 to TRBJ2-1, with 12 bases aligning to TRBD2. Germline CDR1 reads MNHEY; CDR2 reads SMNVEV (reference sequence). CDR3 length equals 15 residues. Trimming took 5 bases from V and 9 from J; bases not matched to a gene: 8. CDR3 residues: CASSRASGGAGEQFF. The CDR3 DNA follows: TGTGCCAGCAGTCGCGCTAGCGGGGGGGCAGGTGAGCAGTTCTTC.

The chain joins TRBV6-1 to TRBJ2-3, with 8 bases matching TRBD2. Trimming removed 5 bases from V and 3 bases from J; junction bases left unmatched: 10. The germline V gene encodes CDR1 MNHNS and CDR2 SASEGT. The CDR3 totals 16 residues. For the CDR3, the DNA is TGTGCCAGCAGTCCCGCGGGGGGCGCGTCAACAGATACGCAGTATTTT. It codes for CASSPAGGASTDTQYF.

J is TRBJ2-4 and V is TRBV27; weak D call: TRBD2 (6 bases). Germline V gene lookup returns CDR1 MNHEY and CDR2 SMNVEV (reference sequence). V lost 5 bases to trimming and J lost 0 bases, with 17 bases between them. The CDR3 runs to 17 residues. The CDR3 DNA sequence: TGTGCCAGCAGTCAAACGACCGGGAGCAGAGCCAAAAACATTCAGTACTTC. Translating it yields CASSQTTGSRAKNIQYF.

The chain combines TRBV6-5 with TRBJ2-5, with 12 bases lining up with TRBD2. The V gene's germline CDR1 is MNHEY and CDR2 SVGAGI. V lost 10 bases to trimming and J lost 2 bases; unmatched junction nucleotides: 5. This CDR3 spans 14 amino acids. CDR3 DNA sequence: TGTGCCACCTCGGGACTAGCGGGTCAAGAGACCCAGTACTTC. Its protein is CATSGLAGQETQYF.

J is TRBJ2-7 and V is TRBV29-1; 11 positions agree with TRBD2. The germline gives CDR1 SQVTM, CDR2 ANQGSEA. Trimming at V came to 2 bases and at J to 4 bases, leaving 10 bases not matched to a gene. There are 16 residues in the CDR3. The CDR3 spells CSVENPTSGAPYEQYF. The CDR3, as DNA: TGCAGCGTTGAAAACCCGACTAGCGGGGCACCTTACGAGCAGTACTTC.

The chain has TRBV12-3 or TRBV12-4 and TRBJ2-3; weak D call: TRBD2 (6 bases). The V end lost 8 bases, the J end lost 0 bases, and 15 bases lay between the germline ends. The CDR3 has 15 residues. The CDR3 DNA reads as TGTGCCAGCTGGAGGGGCGCATCAAGCACAGATACGCAGTATTTT. It encodes CASWRGASSTDTQYF.